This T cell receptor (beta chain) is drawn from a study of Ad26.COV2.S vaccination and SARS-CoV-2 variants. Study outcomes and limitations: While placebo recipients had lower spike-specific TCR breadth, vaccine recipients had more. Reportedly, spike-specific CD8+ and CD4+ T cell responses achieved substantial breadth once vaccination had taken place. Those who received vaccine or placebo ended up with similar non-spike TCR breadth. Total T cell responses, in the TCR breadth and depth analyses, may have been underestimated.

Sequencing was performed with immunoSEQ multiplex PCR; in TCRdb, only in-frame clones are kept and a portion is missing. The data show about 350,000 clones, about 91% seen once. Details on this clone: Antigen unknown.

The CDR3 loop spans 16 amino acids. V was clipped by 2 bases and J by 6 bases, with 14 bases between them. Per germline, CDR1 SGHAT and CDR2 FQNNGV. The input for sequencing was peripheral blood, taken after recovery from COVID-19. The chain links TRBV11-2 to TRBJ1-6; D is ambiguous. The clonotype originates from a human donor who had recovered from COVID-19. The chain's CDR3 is CASSLKAIFLNSPLHF. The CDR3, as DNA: TGTGCCAGCAGCTTAAAAGCGATCTTCCTTAATTCACCCCTCCACTTT.